The sample holds one count of the clone carrying this T cell receptor beta chain. This sample stems from a study of blood T cell repertoires in COVID-19. The repertoire was sequenced with immunoSEQ multiplex PCR; TCRdb's copy has only in-frame clones and lacks some. The sample carries approximately 96,000 clones, roughly nine tenths recorded once. Per the germline V gene, CDR1 is MDHEN and CDR2 is SYDVKM. The CDR3 is 15 residues long. V gave up 3 bases and J gave up 5 bases, with 14 bases separating them. Sample: peripheral blood. The chain carries TRBV28 and TRBJ2-1, with D uncertain. The TCR was taken from a man aged 55 to 70 with acute or convalescent COVID-19. CDR3 coding DNA: TGTGCCAGCAGTTTCTTGACCCGCGAGGACAATGAGCAGTTCTTC. Amino acid sequence: CASSFLTREDNEQFF.